Below, one T cell receptor beta chain is given with its context. The data originate from a study of shared clonotypes between healthy human individuals. The table came from immunoSEQ multiplex PCR; TCRdb's copy has only in-frame clones and leaves some out. The sample has approximately 940,000 clones; approximately 76% are singletons. The sequencing sample was made of memory CD4+ T cells sorted from blood. Subset of the sample: CD45RA-negative fraction. This receptor was identified in a young man in good health.

The CDR3 DNA reads TGTGCCAGCAGCTTAACGTGGGTAGGCCAAGAGACCCAGTACTTC. It encodes CASSLTWVGQETQYF. The genes are TRBV7-6 and TRBJ2-5; no clear D. Germline V gene lookup returns CDR1 SGHVS and CDR2 FNYEAQ. The CDR3 loop spans 15 amino acids. V lost 2 bases and J 1 base, leaving 11 bases between the germline ends.